The sample holds a few counts of the clone carrying this TCR beta chain. What it binds is not known. The table came from immunoSEQ multiplex PCR; TCRdb's copy has only in-frame clones and leaves some out. This sample has around 88,000 clones, with roughly 90% found just once. The V and J ends lost 3 bases and 4 bases respectively, with 12 bases between them. Germline CDR1 KGHSH, CDR2 LQKENI. The CDR3 loop spans 14 amino acids. This entry belongs to a study of T cell responses to AZD1222 COVID-19 vaccine. Study-level results: Breadth and depth of Spike-specific TCRs rose after two AZD1222 doses. At study baseline, merely several AZD1222 recipients were seropositive.

This TCR derives from an adult in good health. V and J are TRBV18 and TRBJ1-2; D is undetermined. The sample consisted of peripheral blood, taken on day 0 of MenACWY control vaccination. In DNA form, the CDR3 reads TGTGCCAGCTCACCGAGCGACGGAGTCTATGGCTACACCTTC. Protein product: CASSPSDGVYGYTF.